This T cell receptor (beta chain) comes out of a study of control samples from healthy donors and cancer patients. The junction had 2 bases not matched to a gene; V was cut back by 0 bases and J by 5 bases. The germline CDR1 and CDR2 sequences are KGHSH and LQKENI. There are 16 residues in the CDR3. Measured with immunoSEQ multiplex PCR; TCRdb has only the in-frame clones, and not every one. Here the sample spans fewer than 60,000 clones, about 87% being singletons. This clonotype originated in a woman aged 60-75 years with lung cancer. The chain employs TRBV18 and TRBJ2-2; the match to TRBD2 covers 11 bases. Sequences were obtained from PBMCs. This chain's CDR3 is CASSPPGLAETGELFF. The CDR3 region has the DNA TGTGCCAGCTCACCACCGGGACTAGCGGAAACCGGGGAGCTGTTTTTT.